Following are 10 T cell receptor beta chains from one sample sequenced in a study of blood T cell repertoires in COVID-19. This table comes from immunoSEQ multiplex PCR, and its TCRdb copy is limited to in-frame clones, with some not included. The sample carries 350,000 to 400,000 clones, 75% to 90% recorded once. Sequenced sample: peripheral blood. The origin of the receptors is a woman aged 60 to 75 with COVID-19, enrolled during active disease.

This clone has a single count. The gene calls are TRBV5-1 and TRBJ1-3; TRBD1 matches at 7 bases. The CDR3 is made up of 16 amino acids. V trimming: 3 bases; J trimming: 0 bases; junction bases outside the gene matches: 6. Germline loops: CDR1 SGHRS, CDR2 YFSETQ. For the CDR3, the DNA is TGCGCCAGCAGCTACTCAACAGGGGTCTCTGGAAACACCATATATTTT. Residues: CASSYSTGVSGNTIYF. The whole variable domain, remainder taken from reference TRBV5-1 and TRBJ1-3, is KAGVTQTPRYLIKTRGQQVTLSCSPISGHRSVSWYQQTPGQGLQFLFEYFSETQRNKGNFPGRFSGRQFSNSRSEMNVSTLELGDSALYLCASSYSTGVSGNTIYFGEGSWLTVV.

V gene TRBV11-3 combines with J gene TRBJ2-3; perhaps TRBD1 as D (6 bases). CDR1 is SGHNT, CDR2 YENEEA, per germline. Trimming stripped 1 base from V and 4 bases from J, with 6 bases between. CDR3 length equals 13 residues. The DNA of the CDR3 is TGTGCCAGCAGCTTAGGGGGGCCAGATACGCAGTATTTT. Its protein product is CASSLGGPDTQYF.

Written as DNA, the CDR3 is TGTGCCAGCAGCTTAGGTGGAGGCTACCCAGTGGGGGAGACCCAGTACTTC. This translates into CASSLGGGYPVGETQYF. The rearrangement links TRBV7-6 to TRBJ2-5, with a possible D match to TRBD2 (5 bases). V was shortened by 1 base and J by 5 bases, with 20 bases between the two germline ends. Germline V lookup: CDR1 SGHVS, CDR2 FNYEAQ. The CDR3 runs to 17 residues.

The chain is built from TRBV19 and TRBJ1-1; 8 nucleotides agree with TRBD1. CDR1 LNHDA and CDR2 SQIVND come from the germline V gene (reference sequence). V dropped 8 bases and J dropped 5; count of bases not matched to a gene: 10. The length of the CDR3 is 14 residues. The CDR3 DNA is TGTGCCAGTTCCTCGTGGGGACAGGCTACTGAAGCTTTCTTT. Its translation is CASSSWGQATEAFF.

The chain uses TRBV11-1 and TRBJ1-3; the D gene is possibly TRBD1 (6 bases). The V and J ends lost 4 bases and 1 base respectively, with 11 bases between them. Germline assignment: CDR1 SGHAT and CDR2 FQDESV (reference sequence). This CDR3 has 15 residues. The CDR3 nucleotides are TGTGCCAGCAGCTGGAGCAGGGGATCTGGAAACACCATATATTTT. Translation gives CASSWSRGSGNTIYF. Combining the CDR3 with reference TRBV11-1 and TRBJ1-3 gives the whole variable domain EAEVAQSPRYKITEKSQAVAFWCDPISGHATLYWYRQILGQGPELLVQFQDESVVDDSQLPKDRFSAERLKGVDSTLKIQPAELGDSAMYLCASSWSRGSGNTIYFGEGSWLTVV.

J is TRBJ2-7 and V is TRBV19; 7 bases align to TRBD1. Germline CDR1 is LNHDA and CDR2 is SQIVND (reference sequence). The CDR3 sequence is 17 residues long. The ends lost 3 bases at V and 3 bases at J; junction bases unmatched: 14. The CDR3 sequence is CASSIESSTGFYYEQYF. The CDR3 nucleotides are TGTGCCAGTAGTATCGAGTCGTCGACAGGGTTTTACTACGAGCAGTACTTC.

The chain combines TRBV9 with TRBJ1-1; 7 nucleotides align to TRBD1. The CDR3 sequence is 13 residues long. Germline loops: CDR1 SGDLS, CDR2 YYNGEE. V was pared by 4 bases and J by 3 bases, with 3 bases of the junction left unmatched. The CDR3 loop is CASSPTGYTEAFF. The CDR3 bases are TGTGCCAGCAGCCCGACAGGGTACACTGAAGCTTTCTTT.

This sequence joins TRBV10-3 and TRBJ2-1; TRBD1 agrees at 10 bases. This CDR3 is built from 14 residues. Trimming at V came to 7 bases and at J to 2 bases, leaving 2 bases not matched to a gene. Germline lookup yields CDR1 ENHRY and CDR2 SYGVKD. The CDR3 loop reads CAITTGGAYNEQFF. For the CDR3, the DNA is TGTGCCATCACGACAGGGGGCGCCTACAATGAGCAGTTCTTC.

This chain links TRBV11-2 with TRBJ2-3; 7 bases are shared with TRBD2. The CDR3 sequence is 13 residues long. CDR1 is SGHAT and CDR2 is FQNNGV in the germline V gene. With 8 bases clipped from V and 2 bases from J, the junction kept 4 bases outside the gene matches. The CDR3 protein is CASYGGSTDTQYF. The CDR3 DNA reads TGTGCCAGCTACGGGGGGTCCACAGATACGCAGTATTTT.

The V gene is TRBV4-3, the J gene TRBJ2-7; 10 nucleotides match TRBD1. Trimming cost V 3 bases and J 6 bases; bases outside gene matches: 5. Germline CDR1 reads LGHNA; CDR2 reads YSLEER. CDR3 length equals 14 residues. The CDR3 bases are TGCGCCAGCAGCCACGGACAGGGGGAAGGCGAGCAGTACTTC. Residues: CASSHGQGEGEQYF.